Each of the 24 T cell receptor beta chains below was sequenced from the same sample in a study of blood T cell repertoires in COVID-19 (dated by TCRdb to 2018 to 2020). The library was built by means of the immunoSEQ multiplex PCR assay. This immuneACCESS table, as held by TCRdb, lists in-frame sequences with V and J called but not all clones. Of the missing ones, under half trace to an unresolved V gene in checked studies; the others have no known cause. The sample table contains over 200,000 clones; only one count was recorded for 92% of them. The ten largest clones represent approximately 1.2% of the sample. The material sequenced was peripheral blood. These receptors originate from a man younger than 45 with acute or convalescent COVID-19.

J is TRBJ1-6 and V is TRBV6-9; unclear D gene. Germline assignment: CDR1 MNHGY and CDR2 SVAAGI. Trimming left V 9 bases short and J 16 bases short, with 19 bases between. The CDR3 has 12 residues. CDR3 in amino acids: CARRSAGSALHF. Written as DNA, the CDR3 is TGTGCCAGGAGAAGTGCAGGATCCGCACTCCACTTT.

The gene calls are TRBV7-8 and TRBJ1-5; the D is unclear. This CDR3 has 15 residues. The ends were cut back, 5 bases at V and 0 bases at J, with 11 bases in the middle. Germline CDR1 SGHVS, CDR2 FQNEAQ. The CDR3 sequence is CASSQSGYSNQPQHF. DNA of the CDR3: TGTGCCAGCAGCCAGTCGGGGTATAGCAATCAGCCCCAGCATTTT.

V gene TRBV15 combines with J gene TRBJ2-7; a weak D match, TRBD2 (6 bases). Germline values: CDR1 LNHNV, CDR2 YYDKDF (reference sequence). V lost 3 bases to trimming and J lost 7 bases, with 10 bases between them. This CDR3 comprises 12 residues. The CDR3 loop is CATSSLASEQYF. CDR3 in DNA: TGTGCCACCAGCAGCCTAGCGTCTGAGCAGTACTTC. Together with reference TRBV15 and TRBJ2-7, the CDR3 gives the full variable domain: DAMVIQNPRYQVTQFGKPVTLSCSQTLNHNVMYWYQQKSSQAPKLLFHYYDKDFNNEADTPDNFQSRRPNTSFCFLDIRSPGLGDTAMYLCATSSLASEQYFGPGTRLTVT.

The chain has TRBV19 and TRBJ1-5; D is unclear. Trimming shortened V by 5 bases and J by 4 bases, and 12 bases separated the two germline ends. The CDR3 contains 14 residues. The germline CDR1 and CDR2 sequences are LNHDA and SQIVND (reference sequence). CDR3 protein: CASSGRTFNQPQHF. CDR3 DNA: TGTGCCAGTAGTGGCAGAACATTTAATCAGCCCCAGCATTTT.

This rearrangement joins TRBV27 to TRBJ1-1, with TRBD1 as a possible D gene (5 bases). The CDR3 has 13 residues. V dropped 6 bases and J dropped 6 bases, with 14 bases sitting between them. The germline gives CDR1 MNHEY, CDR2 SMNVEV (reference sequence). Written as DNA, the CDR3 is TGTGCCAGCAGCCCTGACAGAAGCTCTGAAGCTTTCTTT. Amino acids: CASSPDRSSEAFF.

This chain links TRBV19 with TRBJ2-7; 11 nucleotides line up with TRBD2. Germline V gives CDR1 LNHDA, CDR2 SQIVND (reference sequence). After removal of 11 bases from V and 6 bases from J, the junction contained 15 bases not matched to a gene. CDR3 length equals 15 residues. CDR3: CASRGSGRANGEQYF. For the CDR3, the DNA is TGTGCCTCTAGGGGTAGCGGGAGGGCGAACGGCGAGCAGTACTTC.

The chain carries TRBV6-2 or TRBV6-3 and TRBJ2-3; D is unresolved. The CDR3 runs to 16 residues. Per germline, CDR1 MNHEY and CDR2 SVGEGT. Trimming pared 0 bases from V and 3 bases from J, leaving 13 bases between. The CDR3, as DNA: TGTGCCAGCAGTTACTCTGAGGCATCTCAAACAGATACGCAGTATTTT. Its protein is CASSYSEASQTDTQYF.

This clone was counted between two and nine times. The chain uses TRBV5-1 and TRBJ2-2; D unclear. The CDR3 sequence is 15 residues long. Germline V lookup: CDR1 SGHRS, CDR2 YFSETQ. The germline V and J ends were trimmed by 0 bases and 9 bases, with 15 bases remaining between them. CDR3 nucleotide sequence: TGCGCCAGCAGCTTGGCCCAAACTAAGACTCGGGAGCTGTTTTTT. Its translation: CASSLAQTKTRELFF.

This sequence joins TRBV5-1 and TRBJ2-5; possible D gene TRBD1, 6 bases. Germline V gives CDR1 SGHRS, CDR2 YFSETQ. V lost 5 bases and J 2 bases, leaving 16 bases between the germline ends. CDR3 length: 15 amino acids. The CDR3 DNA reads TGCGCCAGCAGTCCTGAACAGGGAGTACAAGAGACCCAGTACTTC. Its translation: CASSPEQGVQETQYF.

CDR3 in DNA: TGCGCCAGCAAGATTGACCCGGGGAACACTGAAGCTTTCTTT. Translation: CASKIDPGNTEAFF. This chain connects TRBV5-1 to TRBJ1-1; D remains ambiguous. V lost 6 bases and J lost 1, with 13 bases in between. The CDR3 is 14 amino acids. CDR1 is SGHRS, CDR2 YFSETQ, per germline.

CDR3 residues: CASSLLPTGASNQPQHF. The CDR3, as DNA: TGCGCCAGCAGCTTGCTCCCGACAGGGGCCAGCAATCAGCCCCAGCATTTT. The chain combines TRBV5-1 with TRBJ1-5; TRBD1 agrees at 8 bases. The CDR3 length is 17 residues. Per the germline V gene, CDR1 is SGHRS and CDR2 is YFSETQ. Germline trimming cut 1 base from V and 1 base from J; bases unmatched to any gene: 7.

V and J are TRBV6-6 and TRBJ2-5, with D unresolved. Trimming stripped 6 bases from V and 5 bases from J, with 13 bases between. The CDR3 has 13 residues. CDR1 and CDR2 from the germline V gene are MNHNY and SVGAGI (reference sequence). The CDR3 loop is CASSPSVVETQYF. The CDR3 DNA reads as TGTGCCAGCAGCCCCTCGGTGGTCGAGACCCAGTACTTC.

V and J are TRBV6-2 or TRBV6-3 and TRBJ2-1; 9 bases are a match to TRBD1. This CDR3 has 12 amino acids. V was clipped by 5 bases and J by 12 bases; unmatched bases: 5. Per germline, CDR1 MNHEY and CDR2 SVGEGT. The CDR3 DNA sequence: TGTGCCAGCAGTAGACAGGGGGTGAGGCAGTTCTTC. The encoded protein is CASSRQGVRQFF.

The sample holds a few counts of this clone. The chain combines TRBV30 with TRBJ1-1; 9 nucleotides align to TRBD1. Germline CDR1 is GTSNPN and CDR2 is SVGIG (reference sequence). V dropped 3 bases and J dropped 7; count of bases not matched to a gene: 9. CDR3 length equals 14 residues. This CDR3 is CAWSLGTGYDEAFF. Here the CDR3 DNA reads TGTGCCTGGAGCTTGGGGACAGGGTATGATGAAGCTTTCTTT. Complete variable domain (other parts from reference TRBV30 and TRBJ1-1): SQTIHQWPATLVQPVGSPLSLECTVEGTSNPNLYWYRQAAGRGLQLLFYSVGIGQISSEVPQNLSASRPQDRQFILSSKKLLLSDSGFYLCAWSLGTGYDEAFFGQGTRLTVV.

The chain links TRBV6-6 to TRBJ2-1; 7 bases are shared with TRBD1. This CDR3 is built from 14 residues. Germline lookup yields CDR1 MNHNY and CDR2 SVGAGI (reference sequence). J lost 7 bases, V lost 2 bases, and 5 bases had no gene match. Here the CDR3 reads CASSYPTTGNEQFF. The CDR3 DNA follows: TGTGCCAGCAGTTACCCGACGACAGGGAATGAGCAGTTCTTC.

The CDR3 spells CASSPRLAGGHEQYF. The CDR3 region has the DNA TGTGCCAGCTCACCCCGACTAGCGGGAGGGCACGAGCAGTACTTC. The chain is built from TRBV18 and TRBJ2-7, with 14 bases that match TRBD2. Per the germline V gene, CDR1 is KGHSH and CDR2 is LQKENI. With V trimmed by 3 bases and J by 5 bases, 3 bases remained unmatched. This CDR3 is 15 amino acids long.

The chain uses TRBV19 and TRBJ2-1; 9 bases agree with TRBD1. Unmatched junction bases numbered 9, after V lost 5 bases and J lost 10 bases. The CDR3 length is 14 residues. Germline assignment: CDR1 LNHDA and CDR2 SQIVND (reference sequence). CDR3 nucleotides: TGTGCCAGTAGTTTCCAAGACAGGGGGGACGAGCAGTTCTTC. This sequence encodes CASSFQDRGDEQFF.

The rearrangement joins TRBV28 to TRBJ2-1, with 7 bases that match TRBD1. CDR3 length: 15 amino acids. Unmatched junction bases numbered 12, after V lost 8 bases and J lost 5 bases. Germline CDR1 MDHEN, CDR2 SYDVKM. The CDR3 protein is CASLFPGTVNNEQFF. The CDR3 DNA reads as TGTGCCAGCCTTTTTCCCGGGACAGTTAACAATGAGCAGTTCTTC.

The CDR3 region has the DNA TGTGCCAGCAGGGTTAGTGATAATTCACCCCTCCACTTT. Its protein product is CASRVSDNSPLHF. The V and J genes are TRBV25-1 and TRBJ1-6; no reliable D call. CDR1 and CDR2 from the germline V gene are MGHDK and SYGVNS. The CDR3 runs 13 residues. V was trimmed by 6 bases and J by 5 bases, leaving 8 bases between them.

V usage is TRBV12-3 or TRBV12-4 and J usage is TRBJ1-1; D is possibly TRBD1 (5 bases). V was cut by 4 bases and J by 2 bases, with 8 bases left in between. The CDR3 is made up of 13 amino acids. The CDR3 is CASSSDSNTEAFF. CDR3 sequence (DNA): TGTGCCAGCAGTTCCGACAGTAACACTGAAGCTTTCTTT.

This chain links TRBV30 with TRBJ1-6, with TRBD1 as a possible D gene (6 bases). Germline CDR1 is GTSNPN and CDR2 is SVGIG (reference sequence). The CDR3 extends over 14 amino acids. With 5 bases removed from V and 5 bases from J, the gap between germline ends came to 13 bases. CDR3 sequence reads: CAWQTGTNNSPLHF. The CDR3 DNA follows: TGTGCCTGGCAAACAGGGACCAATAATTCACCCCTCCACTTT. The full variable domain, completed using reference TRBV30 and TRBJ1-6, is SQTIHQWPATLVQPVGSPLSLECTVEGTSNPNLYWYRQAAGRGLQLLFYSVGIGQISSEVPQNLSASRPQDRQFILSSKKLLLSDSGFYLCAWQTGTNNSPLHFGNGTRLTVT.

This clone was seen a few times. The chain links TRBV18 to TRBJ2-4; 9 bases line up with TRBD1. Germline trimming cut 1 base from V and 8 bases from J; bases unmatched to any gene: 0. The CDR3 extends over 13 amino acids. Germline CDR1 reads KGHSH; CDR2 reads LQKENI. CDR3 loop: CASSPRDRDIQYF. The CDR3 coding sequence is TGTGCCAGCTCACCACGGGACAGGGACATTCAGTACTTC. The full variable domain, its missing parts supplied by reference TRBV18 and TRBJ2-4, is NAGVMQNPRHLVRRRGQEARLRCSPMKGHSHVYWYRQLPEEGLKFMVYLQKENIIDESGMPKERFSAEFPKEGPSILRIQQVVRGDSAAYFCASSPRDRDIQYFGAGTRLSVL.

This chain links TRBV28 with TRBJ1-2; D is perhaps TRBD1 (5 bases). Germline V gene sequence: CDR1 MDHEN, CDR2 SYDVKM. V was trimmed by 2 bases and J by 4 bases, leaving 11 bases between them. CDR3 size: 14 residues. The DNA for the CDR3 is TGTGCCAGCAGTTTAGGTGGGGGGAGCTATGGCTACACCTTC. Encoded protein: CASSLGGGSYGYTF.

The rearrangement joins TRBV7-3 to TRBJ2-1, with 13 nucleotides matching TRBD2. Losses at the gene ends were 5 bases for V and 7 bases for J; bases not matched to a gene: 11. The CDR3 extends over 17 amino acids. Looked up from germline, CDR1 is SGHTA and CDR2 is FQGTGA. CDR3: CASSPALLAGGLNEQFF. The DNA for the CDR3 is TGTGCCAGCAGCCCTGCGCTACTAGCGGGGGGGCTTAATGAGCAGTTCTTC.